Listed here are 22 T cell receptor beta chains from one sample, sequenced in a study of T cell responses to AZD1222 COVID-19 vaccine. The assay was immunoSEQ multiplex PCR, and TCRdb's table has in-frame clones only and misses some. The data show tens of thousands of clones, 83% seen once. This material consisted of peripheral blood, taken on day 0 of AZD1222 vaccination. Receptors were obtained from an adult in good health.

V usage is TRBV3-1 (or the pseudogene TRBV3-2) and J usage is TRBJ1-5; no clear D gene. Trimming took off 2 bases at V and 4 bases at J, with 9 bases between the two ends. CDR3 size: 14 residues. CDR1 and CDR2 from the germline V gene are LGHDT and YNNKEL (reference sequence). CDR3 nucleotides: TGTGCCAGCAGCCAAACCACCAGGAATCAGCCCCAGCATTTT. Translating it yields CASSQTTRNQPQHF.

This clone is judged medium-sized. J is TRBJ2-2 and V is TRBV7-2; D unclear. V gave up 3 bases and J gave up 6 bases, with 5 bases separating them. The CDR3 totals 12 residues. Looked up from germline, CDR1 is SGHTA and CDR2 is FQGNSA. This CDR3 reads CASSFFPGELFF. CDR3 nucleotides: TGTGCCAGCAGCTTTTTCCCCGGGGAGCTGTTTTTT. The full variable domain, completed using reference TRBV7-2 and TRBJ2-2, is GAGVSQSPSNKVTEKGKDVELRCDPISGHTALYWYRQSLGQGLEFLIYFQGNSAPDKSGLPSDRFSAERTGGSVSTLTIQRTQQEDSAVYLCASSFFPGELFFGEGSRLTVL.

The V and J genes are TRBV5-4 and TRBJ2-1; 10 nucleotides line up with TRBD2. CDR3 length equals 16 residues. The V and J ends lost 0 bases and 7 bases, in that order; junction bases with no gene match: 7. The germline gives CDR1 SGHNT, CDR2 YYREEE (reference sequence). The CDR3 protein is CASSLARASGSNEQFF. CDR3 in DNA: TGTGCCAGCAGCTTGGCCAGGGCTAGCGGGAGTAATGAGCAGTTCTTC.

The chain employs TRBV19 and TRBJ2-1, with a weak D call TRBD2 (6 bases). This CDR3 is built from 14 residues. Germline lookup yields CDR1 LNHDA and CDR2 SQIVND (reference sequence). Trimming removed 0 bases at V and 10 bases at J, with 13 bases between. CDR3 nucleotides: TGTGCCAGTAGTATAGATCGGGCGGGGAGGGAGCAGTTCTTC. Translation: CASSIDRAGREQFF.

This rearrangement joins TRBV30 to TRBJ2-7, with D possibly being TRBD1 or TRBD2 (6 bases each). Per germline, CDR1 GTSNPN and CDR2 SVGIG (reference sequence). This CDR3 has 15 amino acids. V lost 0 bases to trimming and J lost 5 bases, with 17 bases between them. The CDR3 loop reads CAWSVRSGGRNEQYF. The CDR3 nucleotides are TGTGCCTGGAGTGTACGATCCGGGGGCCGGAACGAGCAGTACTTC.

Worth noting for this clone: An end of the junction differs from the germline gene, which may be a read error. The V and J genes are TRBV7-7 and TRBJ1-6; D is perhaps TRBD1 (5 bases). This CDR3 region has 13 residues. Germline assignment: CDR1 SSHAT and CDR2 FNYEAQ (reference sequence). This CDR3 is CASSLDRGSPLHF. CDR3 sequence (DNA): TGTGCTAGCAGCCTGGACCGGGGGTCACCCCTCCACTTT.

The chain links TRBV5-1 to TRBJ2-7, with a possible D match to TRBD1 (5 bases). Germline V gives CDR1 SGHRS, CDR2 YFSETQ. The CDR3 is made up of 14 amino acids. Trimming cost V 4 bases and J 2 bases, with 13 bases left between them. The CDR3 DNA is TGCGCCAGCAGCCAATCGGTCAGGGCCTACGAGCAGTACTTC. Amino acid sequence: CASSQSVRAYEQYF.

This chain connects TRBV7-9 to TRBJ2-7; 7 nucleotides agree with TRBD1. Germline values: CDR1 SEHNR, CDR2 FQNEAQ (reference sequence). The CDR3 contains 13 residues. J lost 7 bases, V lost 6 bases, and 9 bases had no gene match. In DNA form, the CDR3 reads TGTGCCAGCAGATTCGACAGGGATGGGGAGCAGTACTTC. Amino acids: CASRFDRDGEQYF.

The gene calls are TRBV19 and TRBJ1-5; unclear D gene. V was shortened by 5 bases and J by 0 bases, with 8 bases between the two germline ends. The length of the CDR3 is 14 residues. Germline assignment: CDR1 LNHDA and CDR2 SQIVND (reference sequence). In DNA, the CDR3 is TGTGCCAGTAGTGCGGAGAATAGCAATCAGCCCCAGCATTTT. As protein: CASSAENSNQPQHF.

This clone was seen only a few times. The V and J genes are TRBV9 and TRBJ2-3, with TRBD1 as a possible D gene (6 bases). The CDR3 has 17 amino acids. Germline V gene sequence: CDR1 SGDLS, CDR2 YYNGEE. V was pared by 3 bases and J by 1 base, with 18 bases between. CDR3 region: CASSDPSGPGGTDTQYF. Here the CDR3 DNA reads TGTGCCAGCAGCGACCCCAGCGGACCAGGGGGCACAGATACGCAGTATTTT.

The CDR3 DNA is TGCAGCGCCCTAGCGGGAGGAAACGAGCAGTACTTC. Its protein is CSALAGGNEQYF. This rearrangement joins TRBV29-1 to TRBJ2-7; TRBD2 agrees at 11 bases. The CDR3 has 12 residues. The junction had 4 bases not matched to a gene; V was cut back by 7 bases and J by 5 bases. In germline, CDR1 is SQVTM, CDR2 ANQGSEA.

This clone was found once. The chain carries TRBV3-1 (or the pseudogene TRBV3-2) and TRBJ1-1; D gene ambiguous. V was cut by 4 bases and J by 2 bases, with 8 bases left in between. The V gene's germline CDR1 is LGHDT and CDR2 YNNKEL (reference sequence). There are 13 residues in the CDR3. CDR3 amino acids: CASSPSINTEAFF. DNA for the CDR3: TGTGCCAGCAGCCCAAGCATAAACACTGAAGCTTTCTTT.

The sample holds a few counts of this clone. Other DNA sequences in the sample encode the same CDR3. The chain has TRBV30 and TRBJ2-7, with D perhaps TRBD2 (5 bases). The CDR3 covers 12 residues. Germline V lookup: CDR1 GTSNPN, CDR2 SVGIG (reference sequence). Deletions cut 3 bases from V and 3 bases from J, with 9 bases between. The CDR3 sequence: CAWSAGLYEQYF. CDR3 DNA sequence: TGTGCCTGGAGCGCGGGCCTCTACGAGCAGTACTTC. The entire variable domain, with the rest obtained from reference TRBV30 and TRBJ2-7, is as follows: SQTIHQWPATLVQPVGSPLSLECTVEGTSNPNLYWYRQAAGRGLQLLFYSVGIGQISSEVPQNLSASRPQDRQFILSSKKLLLSDSGFYLCAWSAGLYEQYFGPGTRLTVT.

In its sample, this clone was seen once. The CDR3 is CASSMERGGFYEQYF. In nucleotides, the CDR3 is TGTGCCAGTAGTATGGAGAGGGGGGGCTTCTACGAGCAGTACTTC. V is TRBV19 and J is TRBJ2-7; weak D call: TRBD2 (7 bases). The ends were cut back, 3 bases at V and 3 bases at J, with 15 bases in the middle. There are 15 residues in the CDR3. CDR1 and CDR2 from the germline V gene are LNHDA and SQIVND (reference sequence).

A few counts support this clone. The chain couples TRBV10-3 to TRBJ1-2; TRBD1 agrees at 8 bases. The length of the CDR3 is 15 residues. CDR1 is ENHRY, CDR2 SYGVKD, per germline. J was trimmed by 5 bases and V by 2 bases; bases with no gene match: 7. Here the CDR3 reads CAISEAFGQGYGYTF. CDR3 bases: TGTGCCATCAGTGAGGCTTTCGGACAGGGTTATGGCTACACCTTC.

The chain carries TRBV20-1 and TRBJ2-1; 8 bases are shared with TRBD2. The germline gives CDR1 DFQATT, CDR2 SNEGSKA (reference sequence). The J segment lost 6 bases and the V segment lost 3 bases, leaving 10 bases of the junction unmatched. This CDR3 has 15 residues. CDR3 amino acids: CSASKGGLGPNEQFF. The CDR3 DNA sequence: TGCAGTGCTAGTAAGGGGGGACTAGGACCCAATGAGCAGTTCTTC.

The V and J genes are TRBV25-1 and TRBJ2-1; D perhaps matches TRBD1 (5 bases). Trimming pared 1 base from V and 4 bases from J, leaving 14 bases between. This CDR3 contains 16 residues. Germline V gene sequence: CDR1 MGHDK, CDR2 SYGVNS. The CDR3 DNA reads TGTGCCAGCAGTGAATTAGGGTCAGGGCCATACAATGAGCAGTTCTTC. This gives the protein CASSELGSGPYNEQFF.

V gene TRBV5-8 combines with J gene TRBJ1-5, with D unresolved. Germline CDR1 SGHTS, CDR2 YDEGEE. This CDR3 region has 12 residues. V lost 0 bases, J lost 5 bases, and 3 bases lay in between. The CDR3 reads CASSLDDQPQHF. CDR3 nucleotides: TGTGCCAGCAGCTTGGATGATCAGCCCCAGCATTTT.

In DNA form, the CDR3 reads TGTGCCAGCAGCCCGCGCGGGGGGGCTAATAATGAAAAACTGTTTTTT. Its translation: CASSPRGGANNEKLFF. The chain employs TRBV7-9 and TRBJ1-4; D possibly corresponds to TRBD1 (6 bases). Trimming left V 5 bases short and J 4 bases short, with 17 bases between. This CDR3 comprises 16 residues. Germline V gene lookup returns CDR1 SEHNR and CDR2 FQNEAQ (reference sequence).

The chain employs TRBV5-1 and TRBJ1-1; D uncertain. Trimming cost V 0 bases and J 3 bases, with 21 bases left between them. CDR3 size: 18 residues. Germline values: CDR1 SGHRS, CDR2 YFSETQ. The CDR3 coding sequence is TGCGCCAGCAGCTTGGGCCGCGCGGCGCGCGGCGGGGACACTGAAGCTTTCTTT. Protein: CASSLGRAARGGDTEAFF.

The gene calls are TRBV28 and TRBJ2-7; TRBD1 is a possible D gene (5 bases). The CDR3 spans 13 residues. V lost 2 bases, J lost 4 bases, and 9 bases lay in between. Per germline, CDR1 MDHEN and CDR2 SYDVKM. DNA of the CDR3: TGTGCCAGCAGTTTACAGGGTCAGTACGAGCAGTACTTC. It yields the protein CASSLQGQYEQYF. Complete variable domain (other parts from reference TRBV28 and TRBJ2-7): DVKVTQSSRYLVKRTGEKVFLECVQDMDHENMFWYRQDPGLGLRLIYFSYDVKMKEKGDIPEGYSVSREKKERFSLILESASTNQTSMYLCASSLQGQYEQYFGPGTRLTVT.

V usage is TRBV3-1 (or the pseudogene TRBV3-2) and J usage is TRBJ2-1; the match to TRBD1 covers 8 bases. The germline V gene encodes CDR1 LGHDT and CDR2 YNNKEL (reference sequence). V dropped 1 base and J dropped 9; count of bases not matched to a gene: 2. This CDR3 comprises 13 residues. The CDR3 coding sequence is TGTGCCAGCAGCCAAGCAGGGGGCGGTGAGCAGTTCTTC. Translation gives CASSQAGGGEQFF.